Listed below are T cell receptor beta chains from one sample, sequenced in a study of blood T cell repertoires in COVID-19. The protocol was immunoSEQ multiplex PCR, while the TCRdb copy is restricted to in-frame clones and leaves out a portion. Of fewer than 450,000 clones in the sample, roughly 88% are singletons; the top ten hold 2% to 2.5%. The specimen was PBMCs or T cells enriched from blood (not recorded which). The receptors were sampled from a woman aged 40 to 55 with acute COVID-19. The CDR3 runs from the conserved cysteine through the conserved F or W. Each record gives: clone size, V gene, J gene, D gene, CDR3 protein, CDR3 DNA. D genes are given only for firm matches. The listing skips clone size in some rows; elsewhere it reads once, few, many or a size class.

size: NA; V: TRBV6-5; J: TRBJ1-2; D: NA; CDR3: CASSYSPENYGYTF; DNA: TGTGCCAGCAGTTACTCCCCAGAAAACTATGGCTACACCTTC
size: NA; V: TRBV5-1; J: TRBJ2-2; D: NA; CDR3: CASSLALVASGELFF; DNA: TGCGCCAGCAGCTTGGCCCTCGTAGCGTCCGGGGAGCTGTTTTTT
size: NA; V: TRBV3-1/TRBV3-2; J: TRBJ1-2; D: TRBD1; CDR3: CASSRETGTGNYGYTF; DNA: TGTGCCAGCAGCCGAGAGACAGGGACTGGGAACTATGGCTACACCTTC
size: NA; V: TRBV9; J: TRBJ1-2; D: TRBD1; CDR3: CASSATTTGGGVGYTF; DNA: TGTGCCAGCAGCGCAACCACGACAGGGGGCGGCGTCGGCTACACCTTC
size: NA; V: TRBV5-6; J: TRBJ2-7; D: NA; CDR3: CASSKGRYMQQYF; DNA: TGTGCCAGCAGCAAGGGGCGTTATATGCAGCAGTACTTC
size: NA; V: TRBV3-1/TRBV3-2; J: TRBJ2-5; D: NA; CDR3: CASSQDPASQETQYF; DNA: TGTGCCAGCAGCCAAGATCCGGCTAGCCAAGAGACCCAGTACTTC
size: NA; V: TRBV9; J: TRBJ1-4; D: NA; CDR3: CASSPRGGPNEKLFF; DNA: TGTGCCAGCAGCCCTCGCGGGGGACCTAATGAAAAACTGTTTTTT
size: NA; V: TRBV28; J: TRBJ1-5; D: NA; CDR3: CASSPLGPFMRVKLSNQPQHF; DNA: TGTGCCAGCAGTCCCCTAGGCCCCTTTATGCGGGTTAAGTTAAGCAATCAGCCCCAGCATTTT
size: NA; V: TRBV7-9; J: TRBJ1-1; D: TRBD1; CDR3: CASSYEGANTEAFF; DNA: TGTGCCAGCAGCTACGAGGGGGCGAACACTGAAGCTTTCTTT
size: NA; V: TRBV6-5; J: TRBJ1-1; D: NA; CDR3: CASSYGTGGTEAFF; DNA: TGTGCCAGCAGTTACGGCACAGGTGGCACTGAAGCTTTCTTT
size: NA; V: TRBV3-1/TRBV3-2; J: TRBJ2-3; D: NA; CDR3: CASSRQGTDTQYF; DNA: TGTGCCAGCAGCCGACAGGGCACAGATACGCAGTATTTT
size: NA; V: TRBV30; J: TRBJ2-1; D: NA; CDR3: CAWSPNRIDNEQFF; DNA: TGTGCCTGGAGTCCCAACAGGATAGACAATGAGCAGTTCTTC
size: few; V: TRBV9; J: TRBJ1-3; D: TRBD1; CDR3: CASSVEGAYGNTIYF; DNA: TGTGCCAGCAGCGTAGAGGGGGCTTATGGAAACACCATATATTTT
size: NA; V: TRBV7-8; J: TRBJ1-6; D: NA; CDR3: CASSLEQGRVHSPLHF; DNA: TGTGCCAGCAGCTTAGAACAGGGAAGGGTACATTCACCCCTCCACTTT